This T cell receptor beta chain is drawn from a study of blood T cell repertoires in COVID-19. Study details: The cDNA or gDNA used as material had been derived from T cells, B-cell-depleted T cells, or PBMCs.

Per the original methods: Quantification of nucleated cells was approximated via reference gene primer amplification. Here immunoSEQ multiplex PCR was the method, and the copy in TCRdb shows in-frame clones only, minus some. V and J calls and clone size are as listed in that table; D and trimming were resolved from the DNA. The data hold 110,000 or so clones, with approximately 88% observed a single time. The sequenced material came from peripheral blood. This receptor was identified in a woman aged 40 to 55 with acute or convalescent COVID-19.

The CDR3 loop is CASTQRVGLAGELFF. CDR3 bases: TGTGCCAGCACCCAGCGTGTGGGACTGGCCGGGGAGCTGTTTTTT. This chain uses TRBV3-1 (or the pseudogene TRBV3-2) with TRBJ2-2; D is perhaps TRBD2 (6 bases). V shed 7 bases and J shed 6 bases, with 18 bases lying between them. The length of the CDR3 is 15 residues. Per germline, CDR1 LGHDT and CDR2 YNNKEL (reference sequence).